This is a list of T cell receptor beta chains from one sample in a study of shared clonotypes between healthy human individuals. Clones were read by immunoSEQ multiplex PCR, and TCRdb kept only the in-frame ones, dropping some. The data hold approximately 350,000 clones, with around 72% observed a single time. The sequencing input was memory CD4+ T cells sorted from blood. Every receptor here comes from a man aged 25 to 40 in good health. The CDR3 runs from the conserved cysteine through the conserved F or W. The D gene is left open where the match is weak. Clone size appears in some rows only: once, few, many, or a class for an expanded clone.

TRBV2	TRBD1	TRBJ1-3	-	TGTGCCAGCAGTGAGAGGACAGGGCGAAACACCATATATTTT	CASSERTGRNTIYF
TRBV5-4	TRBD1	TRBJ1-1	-	TGTGCCAGCAGCTTGCGACAGGGGGCGGGCACTGAAGCTTTCTTT	CASSLRQGAGTEAFF
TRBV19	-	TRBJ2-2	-	TGTGCCAGTAGTATGGCAGCGTACACCGGGGAGCTGTTTTTT	CASSMAAYTGELFF
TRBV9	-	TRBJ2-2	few	TGTGCCAGCAGCGACGCCGCGGGGCGGAAGAACACCGGGGAGCTGTTTTTT	CASSDAAGRKNTGELFF
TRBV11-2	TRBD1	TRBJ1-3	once	TGTGCCAGCAGCTCTCTTAGGGACAGGGGTTACACCATATATTTT	CASSSLRDRGYTIYF
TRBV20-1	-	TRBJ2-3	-	TGCAGTGTTCGGCTAACAGATACGCAGTATTTT	CSVRLTDTQYF
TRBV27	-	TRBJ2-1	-	TGTGCCAGCAGTTTGGAAGATAAAAGGCCTAGGGATGAGCAGTTCTTC	CASSLEDKRPRDEQFF
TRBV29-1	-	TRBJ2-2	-	TGCAGCGTTGAACAGAGCACCGGGGAGCTGTTTTTT	CSVEQSTGELFF
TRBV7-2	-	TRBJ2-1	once	TGTGCCAGCAGCTTAGGGGGGATCAACAATGAGCAGTTCTTC	CASSLGGINNEQFF
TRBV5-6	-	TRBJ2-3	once	TGTGCCAGCAGCTTGATTCCTGCAGGGACAGATACGCAGTATTTT	CASSLIPAGTDTQYF
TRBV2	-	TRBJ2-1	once	TGTGCCAGCAGTGATGGCATCCGGGTTCGTAATGAGCAGTTCTTC	CASSDGIRVRNEQFF
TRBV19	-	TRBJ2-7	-	TGTGCCAGTAGTATAACGGAAAACTACGAGCAGTACTTC	CASSITENYEQYF
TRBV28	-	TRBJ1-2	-	TGTGCCAGCAGTTTATCCGGGACAATCTATGGCTACACCTTC	CASSLSGTIYGYTF
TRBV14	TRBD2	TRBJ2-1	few	TGTGCCAGCGGGAGCGGGAGTTACAATGAGCAGTTCTTC	CASGSGSYNEQFF
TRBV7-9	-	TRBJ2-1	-	TGTGCCAGCAGCTGGCAGTCCTCCTACAATGAGCAGTTCTTC	CASSWQSSYNEQFF